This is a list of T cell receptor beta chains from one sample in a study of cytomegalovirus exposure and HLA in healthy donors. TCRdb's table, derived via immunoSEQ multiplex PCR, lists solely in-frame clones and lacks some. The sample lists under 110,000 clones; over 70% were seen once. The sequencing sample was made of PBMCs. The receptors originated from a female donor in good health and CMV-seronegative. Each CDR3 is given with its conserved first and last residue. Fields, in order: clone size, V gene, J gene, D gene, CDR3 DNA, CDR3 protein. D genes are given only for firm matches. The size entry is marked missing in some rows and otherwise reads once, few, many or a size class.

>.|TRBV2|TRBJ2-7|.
TGTGCCAGCAGTGAAAAGAGGAGGTCCTACGAGCAGTACTTC
CASSEKRRSYEQYF
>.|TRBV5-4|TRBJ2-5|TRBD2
TGTGCCAGCAGTCGAAAGCGGGATGGGGGTGAGACCCAGTACTTC
CASSRKRDGGETQYF
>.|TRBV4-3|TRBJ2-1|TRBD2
TGCGCCAGCAGCTGGACTAGCGGGGGCCTCAATGAGCAGTTCTTC
CASSWTSGGLNEQFF
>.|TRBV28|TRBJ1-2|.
TGTGCCAGCAGGATCACTGGGGCAGATGGCTACACCTTC
CASRITGADGYTF
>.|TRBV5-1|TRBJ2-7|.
TGCGCCAGCAGCTCGGGGAGCTACGAGCAGTACTTC
CASSSGSYEQYF
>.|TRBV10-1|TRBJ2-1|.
TGCGCCAGCAGTGCTGGGGCATCCTCCTACAATGAGCAGTTCTTC
CASSAGASSYNEQFF
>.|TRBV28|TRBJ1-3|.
TGTGCCAGCAGCCCTACCTTGGGCAACACCATATATTTT
CASSPTLGNTIYF
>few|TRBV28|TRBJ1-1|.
TGTGCCAGCACCGGTTCAGGATACCTGAACACTGAAGCTTTCTTT
CASTGSGYLNTEAFF
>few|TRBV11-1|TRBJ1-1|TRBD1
TGTGCCAGCAGCAGGACAGGGGGCTCTGAAGCTTTCTTT
CASSRTGGSEAFF
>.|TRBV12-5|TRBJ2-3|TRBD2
TGTGCTAGTGGCCCTGGTGCTAGCGGTACCACAGATACGCAGTATTTT
CASGPGASGTTDTQYF
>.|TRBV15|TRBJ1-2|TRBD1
TGTGCCACCAGCAGAGATCTCGTGGCGGGACAGGAAGGTAAAGGCTACACCTTC
CATSRDLVAGQEGKGYTF
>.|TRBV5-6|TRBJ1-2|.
TGTGCCAGCAGCTCACCCTACAGCCTGACAGGCCGCTATGGCTACACCTTC
CASSSPYSLTGRYGYTF
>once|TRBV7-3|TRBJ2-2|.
TGTGCCAGCAGCTTAAATGGGCCAGGCACCGGGGAGCTGTTTTTT
CASSLNGPGTGELFF
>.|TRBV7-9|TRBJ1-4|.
TGTGCCAGCAGCGCCCGGCTTCGGACAGAAGCCTTTCAAAATGAAAAACTGTTTTTT
CASSARLRTEAFQNEKLFF
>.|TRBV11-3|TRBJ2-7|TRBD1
TGTGCCAGCAGCTACACCGGGACAGGTATTTACGAGCAGTACTTC
CASSYTGTGIYEQYF
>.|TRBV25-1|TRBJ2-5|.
TGTGCCAGCGGTCATACTACAGGGAAACAAGAGACCCAGTACTTC
CASGHTTGKQETQYF
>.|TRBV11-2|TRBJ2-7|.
TGTGCCAGCAGCAAACAGCCGACCGGTACCTACGAGCAGTACTTC
CASSKQPTGTYEQYF